A selection of T cell receptor beta chains follows, all from one sample in a study of T cells after yellow fever vaccination. TCRdb reprocessed the 5' RACE reads with MiXCR, giving one entry per CDR3 protein. The data show 400,000 or so distinct CDR3 sequences, 6% to 8% seen once. This specimen consisted of PBMCs, obtained 5 days after the yellow fever booster vaccination. Source of these receptors: a young man who received the YFV17D yellow fever vaccine. Both conserved end residues are part of each CDR3. The order of the fields is CDR3 protein, CDR3 DNA, J gene, D gene, clone size, V gene. D genes are given only for firm matches. Expanded clones are given a class, and other clones once, few, many or no size at all.

CASSHRGGGAYNEQFF TGCGCCAGCAGCCACAGGGGGGGGGGCGCTTACAATGAGCAGTTCTTC TRBJ2-1 - few TRBV4-3
CASRGRVAGPTDTQYF TGTGCCAGCAGGGGTAGAGTAGCGGGGCCTACAGATACGCAGTATTTT TRBJ2-3 TRBD2 - TRBV27
CASSRGVPDNEQFF TGCGCCAGCTCTCGCGGGGTCCCGGACAATGAGCAGTTCTTC TRBJ2-1 - - TRBV10-1
CSAREGPDTQYF TGCAGTGCTAGAGAAGGCCCAGATACGCAGTATTTT TRBJ2-3 - many TRBV20-1
CASSQATRGRLYEQYF TGTGCCAGCAGCCAGGCGACCAGGGGTCGGCTCTACGAGCAGTACTTC TRBJ2-7 - - TRBV4-2
CASSDGLATGELFF TGCGCCAGCAGCGACGGACTAGCTACCGGGGAGCTGTTTTTT TRBJ2-2 TRBD2 few TRBV5-1
CAFQRIRTSGGYNEQFF TGTGCCTTCCAACGTATCCGAACTAGCGGGGGATACAATGAGCAGTTCTTC TRBJ2-1 TRBD2 few TRBV30
CSALGAGAVGTGELFF TGCAGTGCTCTGGGTGCGGGCGCCGTCGGCACCGGGGAGCTGTTTTTT TRBJ2-2 - - TRBV20-1
CASSLSGDSEDTGELFF TGTGCCAGCAGTTTATCGGGGGACTCCGAAGACACCGGGGAGCTGTTTTTT TRBJ2-2 - - TRBV27
CASSLQDRGEQFF TGTGCCAGCAGTTTACAGGACAGGGGTGAGCAGTTCTTC TRBJ2-1 TRBD1 - TRBV27
CATITGRLNGYTF TGTGCCACGATAACAGGGAGGCTTAATGGCTACACCTTC TRBJ1-2 - - TRBV28
CASSDRVGQPQHF TGTGCCAGCAGCGACAGGGTGGGTCAGCCCCAGCATTTT TRBJ1-5 TRBD1 many TRBV12-3/TRBV12-4
CASRGLGSYNEQFF TGTGCCAGCAGGGGACTAGGTTCCTACAATGAGCAGTTCTTC TRBJ2-1 TRBD2 many TRBV12-3/TRBV12-4
CASSQDWYTEAFF TGTGCCAGCAGCCAGGACTGGTACACTGAAGCTTTCTTT TRBJ1-1 - few TRBV4-2
CSAPLGADTQYF TGCAGTGCTCCGCTAGGGGCAGATACGCAGTATTTT TRBJ2-3 - many TRBV20-1
CASSQDTRASYEQYF TGTGCCAGCAGCCAAGATACAAGGGCCTCCTACGAGCAGTACTTC TRBJ2-7 - few TRBV4-2
CASSLERLTQETQYF TGTGCCAGCAGCTTAGAACGACTGACACAAGAGACCCAGTACTTC TRBJ2-5 - - TRBV7-2
CAISESWGQGKPQHF TGTGCCATCAGTGAGTCTTGGGGACAGGGAAAGCCCCAGCATTTT TRBJ1-5 TRBD1 - TRBV10-3
CSANPREYSYEQYF TGCAGTGCTAACCCCCGGGAGTACTCCTACGAGCAGTACTTC TRBJ2-7 - - TRBV20-1
CSAQGSYGYTF TGCAGTGCCCAGGGGTCCTATGGCTACACCTTC TRBJ1-2 - few TRBV20-1
CASSSQVSGTPHEQYF TGTGCCAGCAGCTCTCAAGTTAGCGGGACCCCCCACGAGCAGTACTTC TRBJ2-7 TRBD2 - TRBV7-8
CASSPGQGVYGYTF TGTGCCAGCAGCCCGGGACAGGGGGTCTATGGCTACACCTTC TRBJ1-2 TRBD1 few TRBV5-8
CASSLIAGGLETQYF TGTGCCAGCAGCTTAATAGCGGGAGGGCTGGAGACCCAGTACTTC TRBJ2-5 TRBD2 many TRBV7-2
CASSQEVTGGRNEQFF TGTGCCAGCAGCCAAGAGGTAACGGGAGGGCGAAATGAGCAGTTCTTC TRBJ2-1 TRBD2 few TRBV3-1
CASSIETGETQYF TGTGCCAGTAGTATAGAAACCGGGGAGACCCAGTACTTC TRBJ2-5 - few TRBV19
CSVVGLYYGYTF TGCAGCGTTGTGGGACTCTACTATGGCTACACCTTC TRBJ1-2 - few TRBV29-1
CASRTGGVTDTQYF TGTGCCAGTAGGACAGGGGGTGTCACAGATACGCAGTATTTT TRBJ2-3 TRBD1 many TRBV19
CSARDPGTSGSIETQYF TGCAGTGCTAGAGATCCCGGGACTAGCGGGAGTATTGAGACCCAGTACTTC TRBJ2-5 TRBD2 many TRBV20-1
CASSLVFEGYGYTF TGTGCCAGCAGCTTGGTTTTTGAAGGGTATGGCTACACCTTC TRBJ1-2 - many TRBV5-6
CSARDSASFGEQYF TGCAGTGCTAGAGATTCGGCTAGCTTCGGCGAGCAGTACTTC TRBJ2-7 - - TRBV20-1
CASSLDLSSYGEQYF TGTGCCAGCAGCTTAGATCTGAGCAGCTACGGAGAGCAGTACTTC TRBJ2-7 - few TRBV11-2
CASSQEPGQSYGYTF TGTGCCAGCAGCCAGGAACCGGGACAGTCCTATGGCTACACCTTC TRBJ1-2 TRBD1 - TRBV4-2
CASSFPGGGSPLHF TGTGCCAGCAGCTTCCCGGGGGGGGGATCACCCCTCCACTTT TRBJ1-6 - - TRBV5-6
CASSLRGRGRYTEAFF TGTGCCAGCAGCCTCAGGGGAAGGGGACGTTACACTGAAGCTTTCTTT TRBJ1-1 - few TRBV6-2/TRBV6-3
CASSRWLGLAGDNEQYF TGTGCCAGCAGCCGTTGGTTGGGACTAGCGGGAGACAACGAGCAGTACTTC TRBJ2-7 TRBD2 - TRBV12-3/TRBV12-4
CASSQDAGPYEQYF TGCGCCAGCAGCCAAGATGCAGGGCCCTACGAGCAGTACTTC TRBJ2-7 - many TRBV4-3
CASSPLAGATQETQYF TGTGCCAGCAGTCCGCTAGCGGGAGCTACCCAAGAGACCCAGTACTTC TRBJ2-5 TRBD2 few TRBV27
CASSLNTHNEQFF TGTGCCAGCAGTTTAAACACACACAATGAGCAGTTCTTC TRBJ2-1 - many TRBV12-3/TRBV12-4
CASSITRGGDNEQFF TGTGCCAGCAGCATCACCCGGGGGGGAGACAATGAGCAGTTCTTC TRBJ2-1 TRBD2 - TRBV7-2
CASSQGGGKTIQYF TGTGCCAGCAGCCAGGGCGGTGGGAAAACCATTCAGTACTTC TRBJ2-4 - many TRBV14
CASLGVAGEQETQYF TGTGCCAGCCTTGGGGTAGCGGGAGAGCAAGAGACCCAGTACTTC TRBJ2-5 TRBD2 many TRBV7-2
CASAGTPDSNQPQHF TGTGCCAGTGCAGGAACGCCCGATAGCAATCAGCCCCAGCATTTT TRBJ1-5 - few TRBV19
CASSLSGKIAVNEQFF TGCGCCAGCAGCTTGAGTGGGAAAATCGCGGTCAATGAGCAGTTCTTC TRBJ2-1 - many TRBV5-1
CAISETLQETQYF TGTGCCATCAGTGAGACGTTACAAGAGACCCAGTACTTC TRBJ2-5 - many TRBV10-3
CSASLVNNEQFF TGCAGTGCTAGCCTAGTCAACAATGAGCAGTTCTTC TRBJ2-1 - - TRBV20-1
CCARDRGRTSNQPQHF TGCTGTGCTAGAGATAGAGGGCGGACGAGCAATCAGCCCCAGCATTTT TRBJ1-5 - - TRBV20-1
CAGSSNGPGANVLTF TGTGCCGGCAGCTCAAATGGACCTGGGGCCAACGTCCTGACTTTC TRBJ2-6 - - TRBV7-2
CASSLVSGTYEQYF TGCGCCAGCAGCTTGGTTAGCGGGACCTACGAGCAGTACTTC TRBJ2-7 TRBD2 many TRBV5-1
CASSETTSGSFTGELFF TGTGCCAGCAGCGAAACGACTAGCGGGAGTTTTACCGGGGAGCTGTTTTTT TRBJ2-2 TRBD2 - TRBV9
CASSLRQSPENYGYTF TGTGCCAGCAGCTTAAGACAGAGCCCAGAAAACTATGGCTACACCTTC TRBJ1-2 - few TRBV7-9
CASSLASHTGELFF TGTGCCAGCAGCCTTGCTAGCCACACCGGGGAGCTGTTTTTT TRBJ2-2 - few TRBV11-1
CASSLLRDEQYF TGTGCCAGCAGTTTACTTAGGGACGAGCAGTACTTC TRBJ2-7 - - TRBV28
CASSSRPRGGRNTEAFF TGCGCCAGCAGCTCCCGGCCCAGGGGAGGTCGGAACACTGAAGCTTTCTTT TRBJ1-1 - many TRBV5-1
CASSQASSSTDTQYF TGTGCCAGCAGCCAGGCTAGCTCTAGCACAGATACGCAGTATTTT TRBJ2-3 - - TRBV4-2
CSAGGLAGTYEQYF TGCAGTGCAGGGGGACTAGCGGGAACCTACGAGCAGTACTTC TRBJ2-7 TRBD2 few TRBV20-1
CASSDLASRSYNEQFF TGTGCCAGCAGCGACCTAGCGTCCAGATCCTACAATGAGCAGTTCTTC TRBJ2-1 - once TRBV7-6
CASSQDQILFPEQYF TGTGCCAGCAGCCAAGATCAGATTCTTTTCCCCGAGCAGTACTTC TRBJ2-7 - many TRBV3-1
CASSGQGGVEDTQYF TGTGCCAGCAGTGGACAGGGGGGGGTGGAAGATACGCAGTATTTT TRBJ2-3 TRBD1 many TRBV7-2
CSARDPPGQSGSTDTQYF TGCAGTGCTAGAGACCCCCCCGGACAGTCCGGGAGCACAGATACGCAGTATTTT TRBJ2-3 - many TRBV20-1